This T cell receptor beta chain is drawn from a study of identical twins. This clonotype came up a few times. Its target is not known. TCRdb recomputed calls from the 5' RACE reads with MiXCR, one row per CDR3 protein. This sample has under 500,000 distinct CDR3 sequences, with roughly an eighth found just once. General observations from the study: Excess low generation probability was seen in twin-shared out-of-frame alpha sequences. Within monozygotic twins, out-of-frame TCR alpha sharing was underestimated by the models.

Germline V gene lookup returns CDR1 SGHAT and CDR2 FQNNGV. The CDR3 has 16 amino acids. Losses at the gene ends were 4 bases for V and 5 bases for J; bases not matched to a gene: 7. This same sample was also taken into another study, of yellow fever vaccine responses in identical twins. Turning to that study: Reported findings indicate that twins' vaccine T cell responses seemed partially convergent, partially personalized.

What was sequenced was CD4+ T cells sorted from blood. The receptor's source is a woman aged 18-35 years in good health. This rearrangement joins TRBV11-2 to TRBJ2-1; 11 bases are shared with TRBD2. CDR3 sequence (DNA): TGTGCCAGCAGCTGGAACGGACTAGCGGGCAACAATGAGCAGTTCTTC. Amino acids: CASSWNGLAGNNEQFF.